Listed here are 17 T cell receptor beta chains from one sample, sequenced in a study of blood T cell repertoires in COVID-19 (dated by TCRdb to the early 2020s). Receptors were amplified or captured by the immunoSEQ multiplex PCR assay. This is the immuneACCESS table as TCRdb keeps it, with only in-frame sequences that have V and J called. A part of the clones is gone; compared with another copy, unresolved V genes explain less than half, and the rest is unexplained. This sample has some 240,000 clones in its table, and under 90% of those were observed once. Jointly, the top ten make up under 5% of the sample. Sequences were obtained from PBMCs or T cells enriched from blood (not recorded which). The source is a man aged 30-40 years with acute COVID-19.

This sequence joins TRBV28 and TRBJ1-1, with D perhaps TRBD1 (5 bases). The ends were cut back, 1 base at V and 6 bases at J, with 21 bases in the middle. Germline V gene data show CDR1 as MDHEN and CDR2 as SYDVKM. The CDR3 contains 17 residues. CDR3 sequence: CASSLYTLGGRVSEAFF. Written as DNA, the CDR3 is TGTGCCAGCAGTTTATATACTCTGGGAGGCAGGGTATCTGAAGCTTTCTTT.

The chain joins TRBV21-1 to TRBJ1-2. TRBV21-1 is assigned pseudogene status. The CDR3 totals 12 residues. CDR3 in DNA: TGTGCCAGCAGCAAGTGGGGAGGTGGCTACACCTTC. Encoded protein: CASSKWGGGYTF.

V usage is TRBV7-2 and J usage is TRBJ2-5, with TRBD2 identical over 13 bases. V lost 3 bases, J lost 5 bases, and 3 bases stayed unmatched. The CDR3 runs 15 residues. Germline V lookup: CDR1 SGHTA, CDR2 FQGNSA. This chain's CDR3 is CASSFGLAGAETQYF. The CDR3 DNA sequence: TGTGCCAGCAGCTTTGGACTAGCGGGAGCTGAGACCCAGTACTTC.

The chain combines TRBV6-5 with TRBJ1-5, with 8 positions matching TRBD1. Trimming took 6 bases from V and 3 from J; bases not matched to a gene: 4. This CDR3 is built from 14 residues. CDR1 and CDR2 (germline): MNHEY, SVGAGI. For the CDR3, the DNA is TGTGCCAGCAGACAGGGGGGCTTCAATCAGCCCCAGCATTTT. It specifies CASRQGGFNQPQHF.

The gene calls are TRBV4-1 and TRBJ1-1; a possible D gene is TRBD1 (6 bases). This CDR3 has 16 amino acids. V shed 5 bases and J shed 3 bases, with 19 bases lying between them. Per germline, CDR1 MGHRA and CDR2 YSYEKL. The CDR3 DNA sequence: TGCGCCAGCAGCGTGGATACCGGGACATTCTACACTGAAGCTTTCTTT. Its protein is CASSVDTGTFYTEAFF.

This chain links TRBV30 with TRBJ1-1; 8 bases fit TRBD1. The CDR3 runs to 14 residues. Germline V gives CDR1 GTSNPN, CDR2 SVGIG (reference sequence). V lost 2 bases, J lost 12 bases, and 14 bases stayed unmatched. CDR3 coding DNA: TGTGCCTGGAGTCCTAAGACAGGGGTTTATTTGTCTTTCTTT. Its translation: CAWSPKTGVYLSFF.

The chain has TRBV19 and TRBJ1-5; no reliable D call. The germline V gene has CDR1 LNHDA and CDR2 SQIVND (reference sequence). Between the trimmed V and J ends, which lost 4 bases and 1 base, there was a span of 11 bases. The length of the CDR3 is 15 residues. CDR3 coding DNA: TGTGCCAGTAGTAGGACGAGAGGGAGCAATCAGCCCCAGCATTTT. Amino acid sequence: CASSRTRGSNQPQHF.

DNA of the CDR3: TGTGCCAGCAGGGCCGGGGGGGTTGCTGGGGCCAACGTCCTGACTTTC. This sequence encodes CASRAGGVAGANVLTF. This chain uses TRBV2 with TRBJ2-6; TRBD2 matches at 8 bases. Germline CDR1 reads SNHLY; CDR2 reads FYNNEI. The CDR3 spans 16 residues. Unmatched junction bases numbered 6, after V lost 6 bases and J lost 2 bases.

The chain uses TRBV5-1 and TRBJ2-1; 9 bases map to TRBD1. CDR1 and CDR2 (germline): SGHRS, YFSETQ. The V segment lost 2 bases and the J segment 6 bases; nucleotides outside the gene matches: 9. The CDR3 loop spans 16 amino acids. The CDR3 here is CASSFLGGQGSNEQFF. Here the CDR3 DNA reads TGCGCCAGCAGCTTTTTGGGGGGACAGGGATCCAATGAGCAGTTCTTC.

This clone is a singleton in its sample. This chain uses TRBV4-2 with TRBJ2-1; TRBD2 matches 7 bases. Trimming took 0 bases from V and 1 from J; bases not matched to a gene: 9. There are 18 residues in the CDR3. CDR1 LGHNA and CDR2 YNFKEQ come from the germline V gene. The CDR3 region has the DNA TGTGCCAGCAGCCAAGATGGGGAAGGCGGGGGATCCTACAATGAGCAGTTCTTC. Its translation is CASSQDGEGGGSYNEQFF.

The rearrangement joins TRBV18 to TRBJ2-2; D possibly corresponds to TRBD1 (5 bases). V lost 3 bases, J lost 4 bases, and 12 bases lay in between. The CDR3 extends over 15 amino acids. The germline V gene encodes CDR1 KGHSH and CDR2 LQKENI. The CDR3, as DNA: TGTGCCAGCTCACCCCTTACAACAGGCACCGGGGAGCTGTTTTTT. Protein product: CASSPLTTGTGELFF.

V is TRBV12-3 or TRBV12-4 and J is TRBJ2-1; 9 positions agree with TRBD1. The length of the CDR3 is 13 residues. The junction had 6 bases not matched to a gene; V was cut back by 6 bases and J by 9 bases. Here the CDR3 reads CASSLQGAAEQFF. CDR3 nucleotides: TGTGCCAGCAGCCTACAGGGGGCAGCTGAGCAGTTCTTC.

The chain couples TRBV28 to TRBJ1-2; 9 bases line up with TRBD1. With 8 bases clipped from V and 4 bases from J, the junction kept 14 bases outside the gene matches. This CDR3 contains 16 residues. Germline CDR1 and CDR2: MDHEN and SYDVKM. The CDR3 nucleotides read TGTGCCAGCCTTCGTCCCGGGACAGGGAACGTCTATGGCTACACCTTC. Its translation is CASLRPGTGNVYGYTF.

This chain joins TRBV6-5 and TRBJ1-2, with TRBD1 as a possible D gene (6 bases). V was pared by 5 bases and J by 4 bases, with 11 bases between. The CDR3 has 13 amino acids. CDR1 and CDR2 (germline): MNHEY, SVGAGI. The CDR3: CASSLDRPYGYTF. In DNA form, the CDR3 reads TGTGCCAGCAGTCTGGACAGACCCTATGGCTACACCTTC.

The chain combines TRBV5-6 with TRBJ1-3; D is undetermined. The length of the CDR3 is 12 residues. In germline, CDR1 is SGHDT, CDR2 YYEEEE. V was pared by 1 base and J by 4 bases, with 3 bases between. The CDR3 DNA reads as TGTGCCAGCAGCTTGTCAGGAAACACCATATATTTT. Its translation: CASSLSGNTIYF. The whole variable domain, filled in from reference TRBV5-6 and TRBJ1-3, reads DAGVTQSPTHLIKTRGQQVTLRCSPKSGHDTVSWYQQALGQGPQFIFQYYEEEERQRGNFPDRFSGHQFPNYSSELNVNALLLGDSALYLCASSLSGNTIYFGEGSWLTVV.

The V call is TRBV12-2, the J call TRBJ1-3. TRBV12-2 is described as a pseudogene. This CDR3 is 20 amino acids long. The CDR3 sequence is CASRLIDSWGVPGSGNTIYF. CDR3 nucleotide sequence: TGTGCAAGTCGCTTAATCGATTCGTGGGGGGTACCAGGCTCTGGAAACACCATATATTTT.

The chain uses TRBV19 and TRBJ1-2, with TRBD1 matching 8 bases. The CDR3 is 18 residues long. With V trimmed by 6 bases and J by 4 bases, 19 bases remained unmatched. CDR1 is LNHDA and CDR2 is SQIVND in the germline V gene (reference sequence). DNA for the CDR3: TGTGCCAGTAGCAACGCCCCCGGGACAGGTAGTAGGGCCTATGGCTACACCTTC. Protein product: CASSNAPGTGSRAYGYTF.